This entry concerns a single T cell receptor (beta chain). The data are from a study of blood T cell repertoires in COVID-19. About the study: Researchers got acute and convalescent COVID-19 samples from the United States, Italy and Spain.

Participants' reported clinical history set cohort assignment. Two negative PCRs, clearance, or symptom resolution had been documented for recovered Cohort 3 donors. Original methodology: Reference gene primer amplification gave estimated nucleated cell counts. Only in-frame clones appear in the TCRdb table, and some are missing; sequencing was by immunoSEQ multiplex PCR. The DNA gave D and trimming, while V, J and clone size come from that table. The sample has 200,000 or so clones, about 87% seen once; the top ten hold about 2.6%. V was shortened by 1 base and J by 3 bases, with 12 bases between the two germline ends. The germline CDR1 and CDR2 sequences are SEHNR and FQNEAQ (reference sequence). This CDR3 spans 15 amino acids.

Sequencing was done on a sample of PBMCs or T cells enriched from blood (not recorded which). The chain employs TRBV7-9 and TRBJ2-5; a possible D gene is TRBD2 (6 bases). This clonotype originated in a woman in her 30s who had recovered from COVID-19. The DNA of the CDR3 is TGTGCCAGCAGCTTAGTAGGACCGGGAGAAGAGACCCAGTACTTC. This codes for CASSLVGPGEETQYF.